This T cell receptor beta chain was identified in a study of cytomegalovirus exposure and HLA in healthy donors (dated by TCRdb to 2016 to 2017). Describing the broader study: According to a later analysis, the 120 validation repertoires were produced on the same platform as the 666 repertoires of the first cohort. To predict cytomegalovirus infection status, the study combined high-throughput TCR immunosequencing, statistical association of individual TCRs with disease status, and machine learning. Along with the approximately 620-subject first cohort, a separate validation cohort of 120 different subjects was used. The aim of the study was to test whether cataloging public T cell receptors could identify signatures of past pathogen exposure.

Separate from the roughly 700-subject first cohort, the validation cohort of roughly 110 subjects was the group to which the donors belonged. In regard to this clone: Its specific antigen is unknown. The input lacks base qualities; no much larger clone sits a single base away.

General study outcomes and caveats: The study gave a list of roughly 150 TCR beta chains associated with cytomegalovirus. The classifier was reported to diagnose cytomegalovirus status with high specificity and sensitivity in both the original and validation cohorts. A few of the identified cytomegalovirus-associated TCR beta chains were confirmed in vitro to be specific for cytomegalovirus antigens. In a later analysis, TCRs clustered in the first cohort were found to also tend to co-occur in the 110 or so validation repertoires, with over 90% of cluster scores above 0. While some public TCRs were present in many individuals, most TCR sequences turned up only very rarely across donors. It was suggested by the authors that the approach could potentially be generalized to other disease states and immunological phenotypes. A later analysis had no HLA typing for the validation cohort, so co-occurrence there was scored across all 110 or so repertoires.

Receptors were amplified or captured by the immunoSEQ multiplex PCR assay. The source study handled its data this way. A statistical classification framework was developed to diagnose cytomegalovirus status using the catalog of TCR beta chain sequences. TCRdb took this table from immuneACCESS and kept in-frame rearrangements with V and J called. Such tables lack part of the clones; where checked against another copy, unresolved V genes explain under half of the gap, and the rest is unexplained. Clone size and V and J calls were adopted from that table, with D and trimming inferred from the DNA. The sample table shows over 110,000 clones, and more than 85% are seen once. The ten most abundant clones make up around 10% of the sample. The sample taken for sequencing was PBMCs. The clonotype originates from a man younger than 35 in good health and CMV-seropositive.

The CDR3 amino acid sequence is: CASRPGQALDEQYF. The DNA is TGTGCCAGCAGACCGGGACAGGCCCTTGACGAGCAGTACTTC. The sequence is built from TRBV2 and TRBJ2-7; 8 junctional bases match TRBD1. Sequences SNHLY (CDR1) and FYNNEI (CDR2) are obtained from the germline V gene. The CDR3 starts with the cysteine, ends with the phenylalanine, and has 14 residues. Only the CDR3 portion is preserved as DNA: 42 bases, with reading frame beginning at the first base. Compared with germline, V lacks 6 bases and J lacks 5 bases; bases without a gene match: 9.